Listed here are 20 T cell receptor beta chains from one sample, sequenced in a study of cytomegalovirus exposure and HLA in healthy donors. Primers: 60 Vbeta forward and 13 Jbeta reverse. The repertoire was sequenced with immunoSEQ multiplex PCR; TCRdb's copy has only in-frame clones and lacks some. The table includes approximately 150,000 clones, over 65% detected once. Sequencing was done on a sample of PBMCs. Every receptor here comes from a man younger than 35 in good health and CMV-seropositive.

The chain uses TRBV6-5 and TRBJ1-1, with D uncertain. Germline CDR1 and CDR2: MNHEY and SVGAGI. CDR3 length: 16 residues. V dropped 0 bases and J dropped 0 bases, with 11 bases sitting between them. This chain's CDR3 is CASSYSADWLNTEAFF. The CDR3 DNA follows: TGTGCCAGCAGTTACTCCGCAGACTGGTTGAACACTGAAGCTTTCTTT.

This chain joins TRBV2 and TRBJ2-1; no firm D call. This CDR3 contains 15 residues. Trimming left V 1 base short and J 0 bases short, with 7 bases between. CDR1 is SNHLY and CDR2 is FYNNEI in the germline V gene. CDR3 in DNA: TGTGCCAGCAGTGAAGACTTTAGCTCCTACAATGAGCAGTTCTTC. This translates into CASSEDFSSYNEQFF. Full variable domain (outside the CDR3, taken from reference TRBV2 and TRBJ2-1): EPEVTQTPSHQVTQMGQEVILRCVPISNHLYFYWYRQILGQKVEFLVSFYNNEISEKSEIFDDQFSVERPDGSNFTLKIRSTKLEDSAMYFCASSEDFSSYNEQFFGPGTRLTVL.

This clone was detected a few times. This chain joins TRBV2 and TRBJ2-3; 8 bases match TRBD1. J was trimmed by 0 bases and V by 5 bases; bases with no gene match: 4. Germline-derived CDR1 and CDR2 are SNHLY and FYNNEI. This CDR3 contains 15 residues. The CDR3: CASSWTGTSTDTQYF. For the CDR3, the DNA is TGTGCCAGCAGTTGGACAGGGACTAGCACAGATACGCAGTATTTT. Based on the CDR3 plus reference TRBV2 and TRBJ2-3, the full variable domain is EPEVTQTPSHQVTQMGQEVILRCVPISNHLYFYWYRQILGQKVEFLVSFYNNEISEKSEIFDDQFSVERPDGSNFTLKIRSTKLEDSAMYFCASSWTGTSTDTQYFGPGTRLTVL.

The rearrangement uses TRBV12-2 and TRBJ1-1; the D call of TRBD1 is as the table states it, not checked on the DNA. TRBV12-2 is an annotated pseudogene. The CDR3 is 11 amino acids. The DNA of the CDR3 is TGTGCAAGTCGCTTAGACAGGAGAGCTTTCTTT. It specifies CASRLDRRAFF.

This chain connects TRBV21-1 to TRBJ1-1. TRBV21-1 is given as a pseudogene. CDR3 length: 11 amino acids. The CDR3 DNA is TGTGTAGGCGGGGAGAACACTGAAGCTTTCTTT. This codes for CVGGENTEAFF.

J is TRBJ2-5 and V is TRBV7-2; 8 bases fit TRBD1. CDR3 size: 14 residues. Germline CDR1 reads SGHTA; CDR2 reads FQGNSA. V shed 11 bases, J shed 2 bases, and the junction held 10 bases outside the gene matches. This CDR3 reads CAGRTGSRQETQYF. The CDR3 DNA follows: TGTGCCGGCCGGACAGGGTCGAGGCAAGAGACCCAGTACTTC.

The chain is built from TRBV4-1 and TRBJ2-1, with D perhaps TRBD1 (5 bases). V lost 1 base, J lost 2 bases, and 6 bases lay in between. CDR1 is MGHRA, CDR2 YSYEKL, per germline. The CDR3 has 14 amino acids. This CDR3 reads CASSQGTPYNEQFF. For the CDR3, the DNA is TGCGCCAGCAGCCAAGGGACACCCTACAATGAGCAGTTCTTC.

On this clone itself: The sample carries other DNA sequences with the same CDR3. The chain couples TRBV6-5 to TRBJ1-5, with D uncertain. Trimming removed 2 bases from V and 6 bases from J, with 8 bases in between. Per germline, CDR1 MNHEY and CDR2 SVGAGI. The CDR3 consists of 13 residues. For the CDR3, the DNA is TGTGCCAGCAGTTACAGTAGAGGTCAGCCCCAGCATTTT. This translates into CASSYSRGQPQHF.

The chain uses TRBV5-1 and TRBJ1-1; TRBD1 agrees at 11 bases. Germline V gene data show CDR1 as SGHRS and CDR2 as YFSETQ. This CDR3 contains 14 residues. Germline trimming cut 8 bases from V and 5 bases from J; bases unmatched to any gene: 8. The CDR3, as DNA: TGCGCCAGTAACCCGGGACAGGGGGGGACTGAAGCTTTCTTT. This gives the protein CASNPGQGGTEAFF.

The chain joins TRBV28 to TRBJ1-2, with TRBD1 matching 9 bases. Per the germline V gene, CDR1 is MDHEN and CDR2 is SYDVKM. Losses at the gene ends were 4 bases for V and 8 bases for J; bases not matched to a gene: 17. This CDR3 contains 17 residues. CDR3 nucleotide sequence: TGTGCCAGCAGTTCCCCCCCGGGGGGACAGGGTAAAAGGGGCTACACCTTC. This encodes CASSSPPGGQGKRGYTF.

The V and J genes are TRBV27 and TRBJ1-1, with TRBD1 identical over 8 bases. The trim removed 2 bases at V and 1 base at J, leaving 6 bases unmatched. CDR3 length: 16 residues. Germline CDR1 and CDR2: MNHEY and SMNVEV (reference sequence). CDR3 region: CASSLRTGQANTEAFF. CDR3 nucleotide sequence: TGTGCCAGCAGTTTACGGACAGGGCAGGCGAACACTGAAGCTTTCTTT.

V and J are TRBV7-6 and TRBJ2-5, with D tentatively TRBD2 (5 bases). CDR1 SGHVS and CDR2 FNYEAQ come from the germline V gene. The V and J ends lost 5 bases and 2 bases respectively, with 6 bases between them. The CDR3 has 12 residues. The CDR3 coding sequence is TGTGCCAGCAGCCGGGATCAAGAGACCCAGTACTTC. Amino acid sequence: CASSRDQETQYF. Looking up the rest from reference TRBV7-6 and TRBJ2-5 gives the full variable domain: GAGVSQSPRYKVTKRGQDVALRCDPISGHVSLYWYRQALGQGPEFLTYFNYEAQQDKSGLPNDRFSAERPEGSISTLTIQRTEQRDSAMYRCASSRDQETQYFGPGTRLLVL.

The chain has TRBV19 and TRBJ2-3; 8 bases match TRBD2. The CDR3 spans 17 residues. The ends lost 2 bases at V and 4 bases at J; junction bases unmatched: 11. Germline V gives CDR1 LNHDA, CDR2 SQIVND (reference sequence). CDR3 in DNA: TGTGCCAGTAGTATAACCGTCGTGGCGGGAGGTGCAGATACGCAGTATTTT. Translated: CASSITVVAGGADTQYF. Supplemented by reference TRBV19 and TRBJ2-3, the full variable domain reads DGGITQSPKYLFRKEGQNVTLSCEQNLNHDAMYWYRQDPGQGLRLIYYSQIVNDFQKGDIAEGYSVSREKKESFPLTVTSAQKNPTAFYLCASSITVVAGGADTQYFGPGTRLTVL.

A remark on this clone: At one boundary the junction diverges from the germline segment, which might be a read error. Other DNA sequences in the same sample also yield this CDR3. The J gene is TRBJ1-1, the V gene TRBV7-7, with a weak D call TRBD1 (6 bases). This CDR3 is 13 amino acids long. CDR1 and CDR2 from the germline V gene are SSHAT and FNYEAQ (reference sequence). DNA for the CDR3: TGTGCTAGCAGCCAGGACAGGAACACTGAAGCTTTCTTT. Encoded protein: CASSQDRNTEAFF.

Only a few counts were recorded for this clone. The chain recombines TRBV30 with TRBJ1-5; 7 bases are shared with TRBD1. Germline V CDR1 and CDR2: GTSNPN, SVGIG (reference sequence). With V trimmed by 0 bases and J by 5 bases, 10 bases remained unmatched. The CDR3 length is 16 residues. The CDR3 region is CAWSVQGPLGDQPQHF. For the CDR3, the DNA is TGTGCCTGGAGTGTACAGGGGCCCCTTGGGGATCAGCCCCAGCATTTT.

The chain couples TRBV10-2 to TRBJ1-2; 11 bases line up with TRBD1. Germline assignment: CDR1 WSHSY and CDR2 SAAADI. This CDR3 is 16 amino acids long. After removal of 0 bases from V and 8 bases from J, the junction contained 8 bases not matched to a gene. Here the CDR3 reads CASSESGTGGYGGYTF. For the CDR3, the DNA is TGCGCCAGCAGTGAGTCCGGGACAGGGGGATATGGAGGCTACACCTTC.

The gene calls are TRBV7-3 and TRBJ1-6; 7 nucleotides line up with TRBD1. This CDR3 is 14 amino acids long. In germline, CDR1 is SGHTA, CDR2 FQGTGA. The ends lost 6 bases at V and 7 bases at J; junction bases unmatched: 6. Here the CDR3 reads CASSEQGRNSPLHF. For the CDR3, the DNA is TGTGCCAGCAGTGAACAGGGGAGGAATTCACCCCTCCACTTT.

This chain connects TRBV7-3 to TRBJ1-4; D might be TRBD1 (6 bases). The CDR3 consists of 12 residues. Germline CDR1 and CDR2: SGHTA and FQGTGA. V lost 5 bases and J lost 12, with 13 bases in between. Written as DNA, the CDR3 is TGTGCCAGCAGCGCCTCAGGGGCGGAACTGTTTTTT. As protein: CASSASGAELFF.

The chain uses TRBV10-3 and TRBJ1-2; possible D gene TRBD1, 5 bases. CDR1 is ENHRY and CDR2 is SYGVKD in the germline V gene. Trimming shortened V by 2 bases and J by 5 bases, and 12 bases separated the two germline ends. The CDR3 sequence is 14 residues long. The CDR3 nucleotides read TGTGCCATCAGTGAGGTGGGACTGGGTTATGGCTACACCTTC. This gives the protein CAISEVGLGYGYTF.

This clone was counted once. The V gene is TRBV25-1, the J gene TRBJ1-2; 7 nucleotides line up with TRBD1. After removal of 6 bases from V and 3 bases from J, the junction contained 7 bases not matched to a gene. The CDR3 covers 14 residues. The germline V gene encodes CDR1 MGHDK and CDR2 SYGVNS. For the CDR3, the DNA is TGTGCCAGCAGCGGTACAGGGGTATACTATGGCTACACCTTC. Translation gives CASSGTGVYYGYTF.